These T cell receptor beta chains were read from a single sample in a study of blood T cell repertoires in COVID-19. Here immunoSEQ multiplex PCR was the method, and the copy in TCRdb shows in-frame clones only, minus some. The sample yields fewer than 350,000 clones, about nine tenths seen once. Sequenced input: peripheral blood. The receptors derive from a man aged 35-49 years with active or convalescent COVID-19. CDR3s include the opening cysteine and the closing phenylalanine or tryptophan. Fields, in order: V gene, J gene, clone size, CDR3 length, D gene, CDR3 DNA, CDR3 protein. The D gene is left open where the match is weak. Clone sizes are given selectively: once, few, many, or a class where the clone is expanded.

TRBV19	TRBJ2-1	.	15	TRBD1	TGTGCCAGTAGTATAGATCTAAGGGACAGCGATGAGCAGTTCTTC	CASSIDLRDSDEQFF
TRBV10-3	TRBJ2-5	.	13	TRBD2	TGTGCCAGCACTAGCGGTCTGGGGGAGACCCAGTACTTC	CASTSGLGETQYF
TRBV3-1/TRBV3-2	TRBJ2-7	few	13	.	TGTGCCAGCAGCCAAGAGGGCACCCAGACGCAGTACTTC	CASSQEGTQTQYF
TRBV5-1	TRBJ2-3	.	14	TRBD1	TGCGCCAGCAGCCCTAGGACAGGGGAAGATACGCAGTATTTT	CASSPRTGEDTQYF
TRBV5-5	TRBJ1-2	.	14	.	TGTGCCAGCAGCTTGCTTGGCCCTAACTATGGCTACACCTTC	CASSLLGPNYGYTF
TRBV29-1	TRBJ2-3	.	15	TRBD2	TGCAGCGTTGAAAAAGCGGGGGGCCACACAGATACGCAGTATTTT	CSVEKAGGHTDTQYF
TRBV4-1	TRBJ1-1	many	14	TRBD1	TGCGCCAGCAGCCAGGTGGGGCAGGGGGTTAAAGCTTTCTTT	CASSQVGQGVKAFF
TRBV4-1	TRBJ2-7	.	16	TRBD1	TGCGCCAGCAGCCAAGGATCCGGGACAGGGGTCTACGAGCAGTACTTC	CASSQGSGTGVYEQYF
TRBV7-3	TRBJ2-1	.	13	.	TGTGCCAGCAGCTTTGCGGCATACAATGAGCAGTTCTTC	CASSFAAYNEQFF
TRBV2	TRBJ2-1	.	14	TRBD1	TGTGCCAGAGACCGGGACAGGGGATCCGGTGAGCAGTTCTTC	CARDRDRGSGEQFF
TRBV18	TRBJ1-2	.	13	.	TGTGCCAGCTCACCAGACAGTGTTACTGGCTACACCTTC	CASSPDSVTGYTF
TRBV6-6	TRBJ1-2	.	13	TRBD1	TGTGCCAGCACCGAGTTAGGGGGCGATGGCTACACCTTC	CASTELGGDGYTF
TRBV28	TRBJ1-3	.	15	TRBD1	TGTGCCAGCAGGAGTACAGGGGGCTCTGGAAACACCATATATTTT	CASRSTGGSGNTIYF
TRBV7-3	TRBJ2-7	.	13	.	TGTGCCAGCAGCTCATCGGGGGTCGACGAGCAGTACTTC	CASSSSGVDEQYF
TRBV11-2	TRBJ2-2	.	14	.	TGTGCCAGCAGCTTATTCCGGAGCACCGGGGAGCTGTTTTTT	CASSLFRSTGELFF
TRBV12-5	TRBJ1-5	.	13	.	TGTGCTAGTGGTTTTAATAGCAATCAGCCCCAGCATTTT	CASGFNSNQPQHF
TRBV7-9	TRBJ2-7	few	14	TRBD2	TGTGCCAGCAGCCCTATAAGAGGGAGGGCCGAGCAGTACTTC	CASSPIRGRAEQYF
TRBV9	TRBJ1-2	.	13	.	TGTGCCAGCAGCGTAGGGGGGCAGTTCGGCTACACCTTC	CASSVGGQFGYTF
TRBV11-3	TRBJ2-1	.	15	.	TGTGCCAGCAGCAACTTTACTAGACTGTTCAATGAGCAGTTCTTC	CASSNFTRLFNEQFF
TRBV6-5	TRBJ2-3	.	14	TRBD2	TGTGCCAGCAGATTAGCGGGGGTCGCAGATACGCAGTATTTT	CASRLAGVADTQYF
TRBV2	TRBJ1-1	few	14	.	TGTGCCAGCAGCTGGGACTCTTCGAACACTGAAGCTTTCTTT	CASSWDSSNTEAFF
TRBV7-2	TRBJ1-1	.	14	TRBD1	TGTGCCAGCAGGGCAGGGGGAAGGAACACTGAAGCTTTCTTT	CASRAGGRNTEAFF
TRBV5-1	TRBJ2-7	.	12	.	TGCGCCAGCAGCCCCACAAGCTACGAGCAGTACTTC	CASSPTSYEQYF
TRBV7-3	TRBJ2-3	.	18	TRBD2	TGTGCCAGCAGCTCCGGACTAGCGGGATTCCCCGGCGCAGATACGCAGTATTTT	CASSSGLAGFPGADTQYF
TRBV20-1	TRBJ1-6	.	14	.	TGCAGTGCTCGTGGAGGGAGGCGTAATTCACCCCTCCACTTT	CSARGGRRNSPLHF
TRBV29-1	TRBJ1-2	.	12	.	TGCAGCGTTTCAGGTTCTAACTATGGCTACACCTTC	CSVSGSNYGYTF
TRBV19	TRBJ2-3	.	15	.	TGTGCCAGTACCCCGCGGGTAGCGGCTACAGATACGCAGTATTTT	CASTPRVAATDTQYF
TRBV6-1	TRBJ1-6	.	17	.	TGTGCCAGCAGTGAACTCCCAGGGCGCACCTATAATTCACCCCTCCACTTT	CASSELPGRTYNSPLHF
TRBV12-5	TRBJ1-1	.	15	.	TGTGCTAGTGGTTTTGTGAGCAGGGAGAACACTGAAGCTTTCTTT	CASGFVSRENTEAFF
TRBV10-1	TRBJ2-1	.	16	TRBD2	TGCGCCAGCAGGGGGAGGGCACAGTCACACTACAATGAGCAGTTCTTC	CASRGRAQSHYNEQFF